This is a list of T cell receptor beta chains from one sample in a study of T cell repertoires in cytomegalovirus infection. TCRdb re-called the reads with MiXCR, one entry per CDR3 protein. The data show about 740,000 distinct CDR3 sequences, about a third seen once. The sample taken for sequencing was PBMCs. Receptors originate from a human donor in good health (CMV status not recorded). Some clones in this sample may be carry-over from other donors' samples. CDR3s include the opening cysteine and the closing phenylalanine or tryptophan. D genes are given only for firm matches. Part of the rows lack a size; the others show once, few, many or a class for expanded clones.

CASRQGLDTGELFF,TGTGCCAGTCGACAGGGGTTAGACACCGGGGAGCTGTTTTTT,TRBV12-3/TRBV12-4,TRBD1,NA,TRBJ2-2
CASSYPRGMNTEAFF,TGTGCCAGCAGTTACCCGAGGGGGATGAACACTGAAGCTTTCTTT,TRBV6-2/TRBV6-3,NA,few,TRBJ1-1
CASSHVEATEAFF,TGTGCCAGCAGCCATGTGGAGGCCACTGAAGCTTTCTTT,TRBV4-2,NA,NA,TRBJ1-1
CASSRDRGPALNEKLFF,TGTGCCAGCAGTCGCGACAGGGGGCCTGCCCTTAATGAAAAACTGTTTTTT,TRBV7-8,TRBD1,few,TRBJ1-4
CSARGLGGSRMNTEAFF,TGCAGTGCTAGAGGCCTTGGGGGGTCGAGAATGAACACTGAAGCTTTCTTT,TRBV20-1,NA,NA,TRBJ1-1
CATSIGRGYEQYF,TGTGCCACCAGTATAGGTCGCGGGTACGAGCAGTACTTC,TRBV24-1,NA,few,TRBJ2-7
CARSLIGGTESFF,TGTGCCAGAAGCTTAATCGGGGGTACTGAATCTTTCTTT,TRBV7-8,NA,NA,TRBJ1-1
CASSSRGTVTPLRDTDTQYF,TGTGCCAGCAGCTCGAGGGGGACAGTCACCCCCCTAAGAGACACAGATACGCAGTATTTT,TRBV7-9,TRBD1,NA,TRBJ2-3
CASQTTPYEQYF,TGTGCCTCCCAAACTACTCCCTACGAGCAGTACTTC,TRBV10-3,NA,NA,TRBJ2-7
CASMSQISSPLHF,TGTGCCAGCATGTCACAAATTAGTTCACCCCTCCACTTT,TRBV28,NA,few,TRBJ1-6
CASSPDRANTGELFF,TGTGCCAGCAGCCCCGACAGGGCGAACACCGGGGAGCTGTTTTTT,TRBV7-2,TRBD1,many,TRBJ2-2
CASRETGGLTSPLHF,TGTGCCAGCAGGGAGACAGGGGGCTTGACTTCACCCCTCCACTTT,TRBV28,TRBD1,few,TRBJ1-6
CASSLADRLGEQFF,TGTGCCAGCAGCTTAGCGGACCGTCTTGGGGAGCAGTTCTTC,TRBV7-9,NA,NA,TRBJ2-1
CASSLGTGAVGEQSF,TGTGCCAGCAGCCTCGGGACAGGCGCCGTTGGCGAGCAGTCCTTC,TRBV6-6,TRBD1,NA,TRBJ2-7
CASSPDRRPNTEAFF,TGTGCCAGCAGCCCCGACAGGCGACCGAACACTGAAGCTTTCTTT,TRBV7-9,NA,NA,TRBJ1-1
CASSEHGSPYEQYF,TGTGCCAGCAGTGAGCACGGGAGTCCCTACGAGCAGTACTTC,TRBV2,NA,NA,TRBJ2-7
CASSIRGGASVSYNEQFF,TGTGCCAGTAGTATTCGCGGGGGGGCCTCGGTCTCCTACAATGAGCAGTTCTTC,TRBV19,TRBD2,NA,TRBJ2-1
CAISEVAGSYEQYF,TGTGCCATCAGTGAGGTAGCAGGGTCGTACGAGCAGTACTTC,TRBV10-3,NA,NA,TRBJ2-7
CASSVARQTDEQYF,TGTGCCAGCAGCGTAGCTCGACAGACCGACGAGCAGTACTTC,TRBV9,NA,NA,TRBJ2-7
CASSQQGSGANVLTF,TGTGCCAGTAGCCAACAGGGGTCTGGGGCCAACGTCCTGACTTTC,TRBV19,TRBD1,NA,TRBJ2-6
CASSLGGGHQPQHF,TGTGCCAGCAGCCTCGGGGGAGGCCATCAGCCCCAGCATTTT,TRBV5-6,NA,few,TRBJ1-5
CASSSPGSDREVHGYTF,TGTGCCAGCAGCTCCCCTGGGTCGGACAGGGAGGTGCATGGCTACACCTTC,TRBV13,TRBD1,NA,TRBJ1-2
CASSAQRYGYTF,TGTGCCAGCAGTGCCCAGAGATATGGCTACACCTTC,TRBV12-3/TRBV12-4,NA,NA,TRBJ1-2
CASSQDPAGETEAFF,TGCGCCAGCAGCCAAGACCCAGCGGGGGAAACTGAAGCTTTCTTT,TRBV4-1,NA,NA,TRBJ1-1
CASSWRDHNEQFF,TGTGCCAGCAGTTGGCGGGACCACAATGAGCAGTTCTTC,TRBV6-8,NA,once,TRBJ2-1
CSASAVAKNIQYF,TGCAGTGCTAGTGCCGTAGCCAAAAACATTCAGTACTTC,TRBV20-1,NA,few,TRBJ2-4
CASSFGAPGTEDYVYTF,TGTGCCAGCAGCTTCGGGGCCCCCGGGACAGAGGACTATGTCTACACCTTC,TRBV11-1,TRBD1,NA,TRBJ1-2
CASSNPTLRDMGDF,TGTGCCAGCAGCAACCCGACCCTCCGGGACATGGGGGACTTC,TRBV6-1,NA,NA,TRBJ2-7
CASSPQGRPYAEQFF,TGTGCCAGCAGCCCACAGGGGAGGCCTTACGCTGAGCAGTTCTTC,TRBV7-8,NA,many,TRBJ2-1
CAWSAPTTVANYGYTF,TGTGCCTGGAGTGCACCAACGACAGTTGCTAACTATGGCTACACCTTC,TRBV30,NA,NA,TRBJ1-2
CASSLGKDRSNQPQHF,TGTGCCAGCAGCTTAGGGAAGGACAGAAGCAATCAGCCCCAGCATTTT,TRBV7-4,NA,NA,TRBJ1-5
CASSFSSGATDTQYF,TGTGCCAGCAGCTTTTCTAGCGGGGCCACAGATACGCAGTATTTT,TRBV7-9,TRBD2,NA,TRBJ2-3
CASRDREVPRNEQFF,TGTGCCAGCAGGGACAGGGAAGTTCCTCGGAATGAGCAGTTCTTC,TRBV2,TRBD1,NA,TRBJ2-1
CASSPRTSGNNEQFF,TGTGCCAGCAGTCCACGGACTAGCGGTAACAATGAGCAGTTCTTC,TRBV12-3/TRBV12-4,TRBD2,many,TRBJ2-1
CSASPGRDTQYF,TGCAGTGCTAGTCCCGGGAGAGATACGCAGTATTTT,TRBV20-1,NA,few,TRBJ2-3
CASSYEQPQHF,TGTGCCAGCAGTTACGAACAGCCCCAGCATTTT,TRBV6-5,NA,NA,TRBJ1-5
CASSSGGLAVSYNEQFF,TGTGCCAGCAGCTCGGGGGGACTAGCGGTTTCCTACAATGAGCAGTTCTTC,TRBV7-8,TRBD2,few,TRBJ2-1
CASSLRARTSGRLYEQYF,TGTGCCAGCAGCTTACGGGCGCGGACTAGCGGGAGGCTCTACGAGCAGTACTTC,TRBV7-9,TRBD2,many,TRBJ2-7
CASGLSPQETQYF,TGTGCTAGTGGTTTGTCTCCTCAAGAGACCCAGTACTTC,TRBV12-5,NA,few,TRBJ2-5
CASSLNPYGQAGEDTQYF,TGTGCCAGCAGCTTAAACCCCTACGGACAGGCGGGAGAGGATACGCAGTATTTT,TRBV5-4,NA,few,TRBJ2-3
CASSLPTGVQETQYF,TGTGCCAGCAGTCTACCGACAGGGGTCCAAGAGACCCAGTACTTC,TRBV28,TRBD1,NA,TRBJ2-5
CASRFGGQTTEAFF,TGTGCCAGCAGATTTGGGGGTCAGACCACTGAAGCTTTCTTT,TRBV6-5,NA,NA,TRBJ1-1
CASSPHEQFF,TGTGCCAGCAGTCCCCATGAGCAGTTCTTC,TRBV6-1,NA,NA,TRBJ2-1
CATSAPYGSGSGELFF,TGTGCCACCAGTGCCCCCTACGGGTCTGGAAGCGGGGAGCTGTTTTTT,TRBV24-1,NA,NA,TRBJ2-2